The following is a TCR beta chain sequence with its context. Which antigen it targets is not known. Base-call qualities are not available, and no considerably larger clone is one nucleotide away. The record originates from a study of T cell changes during pregnancy in multiple sclerosis (dated by TCRdb to 2018 to 2020). For context, the study as a whole: The study examined how the T cell repertoire changed over the course of pregnancy in women with multiple sclerosis.

Receptor amplification or capture employed the immunoSEQ multiplex PCR assay. The table comes from immuneACCESS by way of TCRdb, which keeps in-frame sequences with V and J called. Part of the clones is missing from these tables; in studies checked, under half for an unresolved V gene and the rest for unknown reasons. The table for this sample lists over 40,000 clones; over 70% of them were counted only once. The ten largest account for roughly 5.6% of the sample. Trimming costs V 6 bases and J 5 bases, and their ends lie 11 bases apart. CDR1 MNHNY and CDR2 SVGAGI are derived from the germline V gene (reference sequence). Spanning cysteine to phenylalanine, the CDR3 consists of 12 amino acids. This entry keeps only the CDR3 DNA: 36 bases, framed from base 1.

The source material was peripheral blood, sampled in the first trimester of pregnancy. The receptor comes from a female donor in good health, enrolled as a control in a pregnancy study. This receptor chain uses TRBV6-6 and TRBJ2-7; tentative D gene TRBD1, with 7 bases matching. The DNA reads as follows: TGTGCCAGCAGGATCAGGGGGGACGAGCAGTACTTC. Translated, it gives CASRIRGDEQYF.